This T cell receptor beta chain was retrieved from a study of regulatory T cells in long-lasting Graves disease. Regarding time point: newly diagnosed GD, antithyroid drugs for less than 3 months. The TCR library was made from RNA extracted from PBMCs. Diagnoses of Graves' disease were made by American Thyroid Association guidelines. Germline V gives CDR1 MNHEY, CDR2 SVGEGT. V lost 4 bases to trimming and J lost 2 bases; unmatched junction nucleotides: 6. This CDR3 comprises 15 residues. CDR3 regions were amplified by Arm-PCR using iRepertoire HTBI primers to build TCR beta libraries. TCRdb reprocessed the multiplex PCR reads with MiXCR, giving one entry per CDR3 protein. The sample has over 500,000 distinct CDR3 sequences; approximately 15% are singletons. These data were likewise used in another study, on T cells in Graves' hyperthyroidism and ophthalmopathy.

The chain uses TRBV6-2 or TRBV6-3 and TRBJ2-3; the match to TRBD1 covers 7 bases. The sequence was obtained from a woman between 25 and 40 years old with Graves disease. The sequencing here drew on peripheral blood mononuclear cells (PBMCs), taken at new diagnosis, from a patient treated with antithyroid drugs. The CDR3 is CASSSGDRFTDTQYF. The CDR3 DNA follows: TGTGCCAGCAGTTCTGGGGACAGATTCACAGATACGCAGTATTTT.